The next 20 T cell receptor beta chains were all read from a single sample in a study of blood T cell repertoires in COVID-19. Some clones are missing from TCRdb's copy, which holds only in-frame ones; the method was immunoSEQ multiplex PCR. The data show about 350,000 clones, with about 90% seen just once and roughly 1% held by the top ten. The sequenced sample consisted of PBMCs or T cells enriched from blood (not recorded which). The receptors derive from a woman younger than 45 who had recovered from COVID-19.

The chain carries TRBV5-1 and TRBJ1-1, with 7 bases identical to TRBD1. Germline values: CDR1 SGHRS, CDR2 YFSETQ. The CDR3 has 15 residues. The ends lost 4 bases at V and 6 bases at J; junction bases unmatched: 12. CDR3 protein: CASSLLGQETSEAFF. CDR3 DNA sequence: TGCGCCAGCAGCCTCCTTGGACAGGAGACATCTGAAGCTTTCTTT.

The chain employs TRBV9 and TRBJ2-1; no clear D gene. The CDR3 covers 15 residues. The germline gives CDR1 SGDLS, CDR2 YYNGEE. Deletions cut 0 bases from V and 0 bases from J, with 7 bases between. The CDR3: CASSVGGFSYNEQFF. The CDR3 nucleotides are TGTGCCAGCAGCGTAGGTGGCTTCTCCTACAATGAGCAGTTCTTC.

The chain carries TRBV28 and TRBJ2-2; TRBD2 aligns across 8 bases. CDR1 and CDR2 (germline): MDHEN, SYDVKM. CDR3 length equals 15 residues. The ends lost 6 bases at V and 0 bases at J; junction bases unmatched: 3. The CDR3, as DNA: TGTGCCAGCAGCCCGGGGGGGGCGAACACCGGGGAGCTGTTTTTT. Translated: CASSPGGANTGELFF.

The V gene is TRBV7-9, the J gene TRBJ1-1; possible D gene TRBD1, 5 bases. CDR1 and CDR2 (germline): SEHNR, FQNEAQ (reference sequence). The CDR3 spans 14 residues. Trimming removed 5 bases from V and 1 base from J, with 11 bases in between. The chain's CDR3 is CASSKEGRNTEAFF. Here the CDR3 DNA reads TGTGCCAGCAGCAAGGAGGGGAGGAACACTGAAGCTTTCTTT.

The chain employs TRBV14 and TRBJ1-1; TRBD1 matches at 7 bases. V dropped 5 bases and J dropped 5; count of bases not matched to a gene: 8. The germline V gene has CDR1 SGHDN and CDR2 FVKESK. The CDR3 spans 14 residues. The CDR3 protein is CASSSGQVPTEAFF. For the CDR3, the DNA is TGTGCCAGCAGCTCCGGACAGGTACCTACTGAAGCTTTCTTT. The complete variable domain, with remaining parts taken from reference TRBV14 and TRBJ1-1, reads EAGVTQFPSHSVIEKGQTVTLRCDPISGHDNLYWYRRVMGKEIKFLLHFVKESKQDESGMPNNRFLAERTGGTYSTLKVQPAELEDSGVYFCASSSGQVPTEAFFGQGTRLTVV.

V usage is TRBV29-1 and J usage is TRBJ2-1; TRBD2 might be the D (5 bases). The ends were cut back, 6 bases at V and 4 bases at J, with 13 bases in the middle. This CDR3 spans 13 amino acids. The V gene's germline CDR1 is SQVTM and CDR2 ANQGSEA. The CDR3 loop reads CSVERGLYNEQFF. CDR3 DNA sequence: TGCAGCGTAGAGAGAGGGCTTTACAATGAGCAGTTCTTC.

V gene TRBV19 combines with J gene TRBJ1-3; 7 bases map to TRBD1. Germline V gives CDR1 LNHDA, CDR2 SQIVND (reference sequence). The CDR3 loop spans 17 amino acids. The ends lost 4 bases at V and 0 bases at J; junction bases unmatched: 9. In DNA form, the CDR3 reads TGTGCCAGTAGTACGGGGAGACAGGGCCGCTCTGGAAACACCATATATTTT. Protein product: CASSTGRQGRSGNTIYF.

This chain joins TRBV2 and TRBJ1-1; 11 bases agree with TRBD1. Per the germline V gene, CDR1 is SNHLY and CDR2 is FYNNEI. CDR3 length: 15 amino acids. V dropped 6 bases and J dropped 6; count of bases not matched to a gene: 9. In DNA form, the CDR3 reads TGTGCCAGCAGCCTGGGACAGGGGGATTGGGCTGAAGCTTTCTTT. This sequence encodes CASSLGQGDWAEAFF. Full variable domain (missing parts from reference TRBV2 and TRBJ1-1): EPEVTQTPSHQVTQMGQEVILRCVPISNHLYFYWYRQILGQKVEFLVSFYNNEISEKSEIFDDQFSVERPDGSNFTLKIRSTKLEDSAMYFCASSLGQGDWAEAFFGQGTRLTVV.

The CDR3 loop reads CASSPWGRLEAFF. CDR3 in DNA: TGTGCCAGCAGCCCGTGGGGGCGGCTTGAAGCTTTCTTT. V and J are TRBV7-9 and TRBJ1-1; possible D gene TRBD1, 6 bases. V dropped 5 bases and J dropped 7 bases, with 14 bases sitting between them. The CDR3 has 13 amino acids. CDR1 and CDR2 from the germline V gene are SEHNR and FQNEAQ (reference sequence).

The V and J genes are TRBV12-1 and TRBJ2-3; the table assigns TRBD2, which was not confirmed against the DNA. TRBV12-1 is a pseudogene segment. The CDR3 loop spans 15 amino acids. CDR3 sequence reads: CASSPGLAHTDTQYF. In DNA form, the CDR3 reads TGTGCCAGCAGCCCGGGACTAGCCCACACAGATACGCAGTATTTT.

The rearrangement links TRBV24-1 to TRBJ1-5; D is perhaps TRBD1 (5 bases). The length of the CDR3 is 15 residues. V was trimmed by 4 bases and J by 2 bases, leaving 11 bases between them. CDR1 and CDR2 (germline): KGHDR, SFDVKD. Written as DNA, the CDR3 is TGTGCCACCAGTGACCAGGGAGGAGGCAATCAGCCCCAGCATTTT. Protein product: CATSDQGGGNQPQHF.

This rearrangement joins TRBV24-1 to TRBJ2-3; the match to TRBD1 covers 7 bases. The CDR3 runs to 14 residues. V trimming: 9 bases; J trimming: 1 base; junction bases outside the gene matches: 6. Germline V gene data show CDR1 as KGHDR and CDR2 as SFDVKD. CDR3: CATQDRVGTDTQYF. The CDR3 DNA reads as TGTGCCACCCAAGACAGGGTGGGCACAGATACGCAGTATTTT.

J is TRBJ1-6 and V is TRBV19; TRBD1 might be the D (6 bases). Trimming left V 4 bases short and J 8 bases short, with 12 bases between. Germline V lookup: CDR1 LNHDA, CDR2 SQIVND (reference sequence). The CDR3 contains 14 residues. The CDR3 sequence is CASSTDRFYSPLHF. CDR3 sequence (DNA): TGTGCCAGTAGTACCGACAGGTTCTATTCACCCCTCCACTTT.

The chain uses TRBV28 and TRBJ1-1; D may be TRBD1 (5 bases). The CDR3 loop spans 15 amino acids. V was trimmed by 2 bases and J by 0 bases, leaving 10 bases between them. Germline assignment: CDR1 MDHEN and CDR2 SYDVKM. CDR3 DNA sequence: TGTGCCAGCAGTTTAGTCAGGGCCATGAACACTGAAGCTTTCTTT. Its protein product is CASSLVRAMNTEAFF.

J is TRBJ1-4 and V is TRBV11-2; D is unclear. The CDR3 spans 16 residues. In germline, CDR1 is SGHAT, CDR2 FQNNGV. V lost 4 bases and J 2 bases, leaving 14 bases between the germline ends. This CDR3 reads CASSSFMGVTNEKLFF. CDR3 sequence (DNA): TGTGCCAGCAGCTCCTTCATGGGAGTTACTAATGAAAAACTGTTTTTT.

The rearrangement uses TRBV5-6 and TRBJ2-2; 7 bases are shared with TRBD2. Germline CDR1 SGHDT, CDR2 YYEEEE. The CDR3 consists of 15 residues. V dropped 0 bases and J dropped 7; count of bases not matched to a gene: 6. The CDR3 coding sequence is TGTGCCAGCAGCTTGGCCCTAGCGGTGGGCGGGGAGCTGTTTTTT. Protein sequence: CASSLALAVGGELFF.

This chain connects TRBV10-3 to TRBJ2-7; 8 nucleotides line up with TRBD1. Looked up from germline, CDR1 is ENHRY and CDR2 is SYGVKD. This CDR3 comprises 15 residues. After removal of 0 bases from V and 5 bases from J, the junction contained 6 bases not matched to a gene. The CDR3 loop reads CAISESGRGLNEQYF. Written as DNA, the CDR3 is TGTGCCATCAGTGAGTCGGGCAGGGGGCTAAACGAGCAGTACTTC.

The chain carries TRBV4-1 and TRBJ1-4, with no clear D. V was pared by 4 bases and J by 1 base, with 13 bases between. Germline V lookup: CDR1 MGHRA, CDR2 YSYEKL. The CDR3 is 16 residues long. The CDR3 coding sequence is TGCGCCAGCAGCCGCGGGCCCCGGGGAACTAATGAAAAACTGTTTTTT. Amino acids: CASSRGPRGTNEKLFF.

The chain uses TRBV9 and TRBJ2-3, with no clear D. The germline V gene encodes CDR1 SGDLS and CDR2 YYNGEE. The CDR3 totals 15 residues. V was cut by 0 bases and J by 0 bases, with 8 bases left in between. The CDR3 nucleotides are TGTGCCAGCAGCGTAGGATCGACTAGCACAGATACGCAGTATTTT. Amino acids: CASSVGSTSTDTQYF.

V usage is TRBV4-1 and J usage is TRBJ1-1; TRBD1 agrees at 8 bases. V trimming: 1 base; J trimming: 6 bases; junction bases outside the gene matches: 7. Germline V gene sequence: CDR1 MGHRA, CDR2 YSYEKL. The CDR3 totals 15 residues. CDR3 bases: TGCGCCAGCAGCCAAGCTGGACAGGGATATGCTGAAGCTTTCTTT. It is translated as CASSQAGQGYAEAFF.